Below, 2 T cell receptor beta chains from the same sample are listed, as sequenced in a study of read filtering for tumor transcriptome and immune sequencing. Molecular barcoded adaptors covering alpha/delta and beta/gamma chains were used on 400 ng RNA. In TCRdb, the reads were re-called with MiXCR into one record per CDR3 protein. The sample has over 50,000 distinct CDR3 sequences, approximately 20% seen once. The sequenced sample was a population of CD138-negative cells sorted from bone marrow. Receptor source: a donor at least 40 years old with multiple myeloma.

V and J are TRBV10-1 and TRBJ2-1; 7 bases map to TRBD1. J was trimmed by 7 bases and V by 5 bases; bases with no gene match: 8. Looked up from germline, CDR1 is WNHNN and CDR2 is SYGVQD (reference sequence). This CDR3 spans 14 amino acids. CDR3 protein: CASSTRTGPNEQFF. The CDR3 DNA reads TGCGCCAGCAGTACCCGGACAGGACCGAATGAGCAGTTCTTC.

This clonotype was recorded many times. The chain uses TRBV2 and TRBJ2-2; 14 bases map to TRBD2. This CDR3 has 18 amino acids. Trimming at V came to 6 bases and at J to 1 base, leaving 7 bases not matched to a gene. Germline V gives CDR1 SNHLY, CDR2 FYNNEI. The CDR3 loop reads CASRGSGLAGGNTGELFF. The DNA of the CDR3 is TGTGCCAGCAGGGGAAGCGGACTAGCGGGAGGGAACACCGGGGAGCTGTTTTTT.